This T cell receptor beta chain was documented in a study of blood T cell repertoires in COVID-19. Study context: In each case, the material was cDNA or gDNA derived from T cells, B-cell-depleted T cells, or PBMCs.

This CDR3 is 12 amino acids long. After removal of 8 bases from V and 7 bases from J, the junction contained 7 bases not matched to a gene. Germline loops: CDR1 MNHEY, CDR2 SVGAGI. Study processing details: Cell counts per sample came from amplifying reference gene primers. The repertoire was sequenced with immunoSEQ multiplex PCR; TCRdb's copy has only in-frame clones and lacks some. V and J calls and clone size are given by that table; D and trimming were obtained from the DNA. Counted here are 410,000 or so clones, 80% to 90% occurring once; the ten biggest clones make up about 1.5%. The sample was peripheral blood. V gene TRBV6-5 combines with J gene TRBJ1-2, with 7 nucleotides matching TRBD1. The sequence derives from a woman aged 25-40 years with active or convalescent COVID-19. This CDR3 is CASGYRGGGYTF. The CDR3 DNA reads TGTGCCAGCGGATACAGGGGAGGTGGCTACACCTTC.